Below, 22 T cell receptor beta chains from the same sample are listed, as sequenced in a study of blood T cell repertoires in COVID-19. Assay used: immunoSEQ multiplex PCR; TCRdb lists only in-frame clones, some missing. The data contain just under 350,000 clones, approximately 89% of them singletons. Material for sequencing was peripheral blood. These receptors were collected from a woman aged 18-29 years who had recovered from COVID-19.

This chain uses TRBV7-2 with TRBJ1-2; 9 bases line up with TRBD1. Germline assignment: CDR1 SGHTA and CDR2 FQGNSA. The CDR3 consists of 13 residues. The trim removed 4 bases at V and 4 bases at J, leaving 1 base unmatched. The CDR3 loop reads CASSWGQGYGYTF. In DNA, the CDR3 is TGTGCCAGCAGCTGGGGACAGGGCTATGGCTACACCTTC.

This chain links TRBV11-3 with TRBJ2-2; 7 bases match TRBD2. This CDR3 is built from 17 residues. Germline assignment: CDR1 SGHNT and CDR2 YENEEA. V was pared by 1 base and J by 5 bases, with 10 bases of the junction left unmatched. The CDR3 loop reads CASSLVFSGGGTGELFF. The CDR3 bases are TGTGCCAGCAGCTTAGTTTTCTCGGGAGGTGGGACCGGGGAGCTGTTTTTT. Full variable domain (rest looked up from reference TRBV11-3 and TRBJ2-2): EAGVVQSPRYKIIEKKQPVAFWCNPISGHNTLYWYLQNLGQGPELLIRYENEEAVDDSQLPKDRFSAERLKGVDSTLKIQPAELGDSAVYLCASSLVFSGGGTGELFFGEGSRLTVL.

V and J are TRBV7-2 and TRBJ2-1; 8 bases match TRBD1. Germline V gene lookup returns CDR1 SGHTA and CDR2 FQGNSA. This CDR3 is 14 amino acids long. The V segment lost 7 bases and the J segment 9 bases; nucleotides outside the gene matches: 11. The CDR3 nucleotides are TGTGCCAGCACACCGACAGGGGTGAAAGGTGAGCAGTTCTTC. Its translation: CASTPTGVKGEQFF.

J is TRBJ2-1 and V is TRBV20-1, with D unclear. V was trimmed by 3 bases and J by 0 bases, leaving 12 bases between them. CDR3 length: 15 residues. The V gene's germline CDR1 is DFQATT and CDR2 SNEGSKA (reference sequence). CDR3: CSASTPRSSYNEQFF. In DNA form, the CDR3 reads TGCAGTGCTAGTACCCCCCGGAGCTCCTACAATGAGCAGTTCTTC.

The rearrangement links TRBV13 to TRBJ2-3; TRBD2 matches 8 bases. J gave up 4 bases and V 4 bases, and 7 bases lay outside the gene matches. CDR1 PRHDT and CDR2 FYEKMQ come from the germline V gene (reference sequence). The CDR3 length is 15 residues. The CDR3 loop is CASSSGTRDSDTQYF. CDR3 nucleotides: TGTGCCAGCAGCTCCGGGACTAGAGACTCAGATACGCAGTATTTT.

This chain links TRBV5-1 with TRBJ2-5, with D maybe TRBD1 (6 bases). Per the germline V gene, CDR1 is SGHRS and CDR2 is YFSETQ. The CDR3 length is 14 residues. Deletions cut 2 bases from V and 2 bases from J, with 10 bases between. This CDR3 is CASSFDRRQETQYF. CDR3 nucleotides: TGCGCCAGCAGCTTCGACAGGAGACAAGAGACCCAGTACTTC.

The V gene is TRBV5-4, the J gene TRBJ2-1; weak D call: TRBD2 (6 bases). The germline CDR1 and CDR2 sequences are SGHNT and YYREEE (reference sequence). The CDR3 is made up of 13 amino acids. Trimming cost V 4 bases and J 5 bases, with 10 bases left between them. The CDR3 DNA follows: TGTGCCAGCAGCCACCCTAGCGACAATGAGCAGTTCTTC. This codes for CASSHPSDNEQFF.

Only one count was recorded for this clone. This rearrangement joins TRBV3-1 (or the pseudogene TRBV3-2) to TRBJ2-3; 8 bases line up with TRBD2. This CDR3 has 14 residues. J lost 4 bases, V lost 4 bases, and 4 bases had no gene match. Germline V gene lookup returns CDR1 LGHDT and CDR2 YNNKEL (reference sequence). For the CDR3, the DNA is TGTGCCAGCAGCCGACCGGGAGGGGCAGATACGCAGTATTTT. As protein: CASSRPGGADTQYF.

V gene TRBV5-6 combines with J gene TRBJ2-3, with 16 bases matching TRBD2. Germline assignment: CDR1 SGHDT and CDR2 YYEEEE. The CDR3 sequence is 18 residues long. V gave up 4 bases and J gave up 5 bases; unmatched junction bases: 10. The DNA of the CDR3 is TGTGCCAGCAGCCCAACCGGGACTAGCGGGAGGGCCGTAGATACGCAGTATTTT. Its protein product is CASSPTGTSGRAVDTQYF.

Here the CDR3 DNA reads TGTGCCAGAAGCTCGTTAGGAATAATACGTTCGCGAGACTCCCCCTATGGCTACACCTTC. The encoded protein is CARSSLGIIRSRDSPYGYTF. The chain combines TRBV5-3 with TRBJ1-2; D ambiguous. TRBV5-3 belongs to the ORF category, with a function that is uncertain. V was cut by 3 bases and J by 4 bases, with 31 bases left in between. CDR3 length: 20 residues.

This clone has a single count. The chain carries TRBV6-6 and TRBJ2-1; TRBD2 matches at 11 bases. This CDR3 comprises 16 residues. V was pared by 4 bases and J by 3 bases, with 5 bases of the junction left unmatched. Germline V gene sequence: CDR1 MNHNY, CDR2 SVGAGI (reference sequence). The CDR3 loop reads CASSFSGRALYNEQFF. Here the CDR3 DNA reads TGTGCCAGCAGTTTTAGCGGGAGGGCCCTCTACAATGAGCAGTTCTTC.

The chain's CDR3 is CASQPQREYQETQYF. The CDR3 region has the DNA TGTGCCAGCCAACCACAGCGGGAGTACCAAGAGACCCAGTACTTC. The V and J genes are TRBV18 and TRBJ2-5; 8 nucleotides match TRBD2. The J segment lost 0 bases and the V segment lost 8 bases, leaving 8 bases of the junction unmatched. Germline lookup yields CDR1 KGHSH and CDR2 LQKENI. The CDR3 contains 15 residues.

For the CDR3, the DNA is TGTGCCAGCAGTTACGTGGCAGGCACCGGGGAGCTGTTTTTT. This codes for CASSYVAGTGELFF. This sequence joins TRBV6-2 or TRBV6-3 and TRBJ2-2; no reliable D call. The CDR3 covers 14 residues. From germline, CDR1 is MNHEY and CDR2 SVGEGT. V was shortened by 2 bases and J by 4 bases, with 8 bases between the two germline ends.

The chain combines TRBV5-6 with TRBJ1-5, with a possible D match to TRBD1 (6 bases). V shed 0 bases and J shed 12 bases, with 16 bases lying between them. The CDR3 is made up of 14 amino acids. Germline-derived CDR1 and CDR2 are SGHDT and YYEEEE. The CDR3 DNA follows: TGTGCCAGCAGCTTGGGGGCGAGACCCAGGGGCCAGCATTTT. Encoded protein: CASSLGARPRGQHF.

This clone was observed a single time. The genes are TRBV6-5 and TRBJ1-5; D unresolved. Germline V gives CDR1 MNHEY, CDR2 SVGAGI. Trimming took 5 bases from V and 6 from J, leaving 14 bases between them. The CDR3 is 14 residues long. As DNA, the CDR3 is TGTGCCAGCAGTCCCGGGGAGGGCGCTCAGCCCCAGCATTTT. Protein: CASSPGEGAQPQHF.

The V and J genes are TRBV7-9 and TRBJ1-3; D is perhaps TRBD1 (6 bases). Germline V gene lookup returns CDR1 SEHNR and CDR2 FQNEAQ (reference sequence). Trimming removed 5 bases from V and 4 bases from J, with 15 bases in between. CDR3 length equals 15 residues. The CDR3 sequence is CASSRRGARGNTIYF. In DNA form, the CDR3 reads TGTGCCAGCAGCCGCCGGGGGGCGCGGGGAAACACCATATATTTT.

The chain recombines TRBV27 with TRBJ1-2; 10 bases align to TRBD1. There are 14 residues in the CDR3. Germline CDR1 MNHEY, CDR2 SMNVEV (reference sequence). V was pared by 5 bases and J by 6 bases, with 6 bases of the junction left unmatched. The DNA of the CDR3 is TGTGCCAGCAGTAGGGGACAGGGGAGGAATGGCTACACCTTC. It yields the protein CASSRGQGRNGYTF.

The chain combines TRBV5-6 with TRBJ2-7, with TRBD1 matching over 7 bases. Germline V gives CDR1 SGHDT, CDR2 YYEEEE. The CDR3 runs 13 residues. Losses at the gene ends were 2 bases for V and 4 bases for J; bases not matched to a gene: 3. Here the CDR3 DNA reads TGTGCCAGCAGCTTAGGGACAGAATACGAGCAGTACGTC. Its translation: CASSLGTEYEQYV.

The chain links TRBV27 to TRBJ2-1; unclear D gene. The CDR3 totals 12 residues. Between the trimmed V and J ends, which lost 6 bases and 5 bases, there was a span of 8 bases. The germline CDR1 and CDR2 sequences are MNHEY and SMNVEV (reference sequence). The CDR3 nucleotides read TGTGCCAGCAGGGCCAACAACAATGAGCAGTTCTTC. Its protein is CASRANNNEQFF.

The chain combines TRBV18 with TRBJ2-1; D perhaps matches TRBD2 (5 bases). Germline values: CDR1 KGHSH, CDR2 LQKENI. V lost 2 bases and J 7 bases, leaving 18 bases between the germline ends. The CDR3 is made up of 16 amino acids. CDR3 amino acids: CASSPTLLGGVNEQFF. The CDR3 DNA is TGTGCCAGCTCACCAACTCTGCTAGGAGGTGTTAATGAGCAGTTCTTC. Using reference TRBV18 and TRBJ2-1 for the parts outside the CDR3, the full variable domain is NAGVMQNPRHLVRRRGQEARLRCSPMKGHSHVYWYRQLPEEGLKFMVYLQKENIIDESGMPKERFSAEFPKEGPSILRIQQVVRGDSAAYFCASSPTLLGGVNEQFFGPGTRLTVL.

The gene calls are TRBV5-1 and TRBJ1-2; TRBD1 agrees at 7 bases. The germline V gene has CDR1 SGHRS and CDR2 YFSETQ. V lost 0 bases and J lost 8; bases outside the gene matches: 7. The CDR3 contains 14 residues. The CDR3 is CASSLGTGEGGYTF. The CDR3, as DNA: TGCGCCAGCAGCTTGGGGACAGGTGAAGGAGGCTACACCTTC.

The chain links TRBV7-9 to TRBJ2-3; 9 positions match TRBD1. The germline V gene encodes CDR1 SEHNR and CDR2 FQNEAQ (reference sequence). Trimming took 3 bases from V and 2 from J; bases not matched to a gene: 6. This CDR3 has 16 amino acids. DNA of the CDR3: TGTGCCAGCAGCTTCGTACGGACAGGGGACACAGATACGCAGTATTTT. Amino acids: CASSFVRTGDTDTQYF.